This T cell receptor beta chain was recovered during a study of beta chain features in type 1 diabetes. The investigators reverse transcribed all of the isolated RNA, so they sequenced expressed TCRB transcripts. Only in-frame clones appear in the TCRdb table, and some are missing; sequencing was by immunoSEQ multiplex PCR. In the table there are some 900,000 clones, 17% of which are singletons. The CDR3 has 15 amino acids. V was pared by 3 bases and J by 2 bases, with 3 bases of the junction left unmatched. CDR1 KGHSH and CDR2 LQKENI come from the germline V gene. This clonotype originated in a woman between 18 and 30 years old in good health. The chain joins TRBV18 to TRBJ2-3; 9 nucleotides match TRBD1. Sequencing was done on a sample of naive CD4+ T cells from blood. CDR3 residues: CASSPWDRATDTQYF. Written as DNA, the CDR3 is TGTGCCAGCTCACCGTGGGACAGGGCCACAGATACGCAGTATTTT.